This is a list of T cell receptor beta chains from one sample in a study of blood T cell repertoires in COVID-19. This table comes from immunoSEQ multiplex PCR, and its TCRdb copy is limited to in-frame clones, with some not included. The sample has 80,000 to 90,000 clones; roughly 84% are singletons. Sequenced material: peripheral blood. These receptors were obtained from a man aged 65 to 85 with acute or convalescent COVID-19. Both conserved end residues are part of each CDR3. A clone size is listed for some rows: how often the clone was seen (once, few, many), or a class if it is expanded.

V gene	clone size	CDR3 protein
TRBV2	NA	CASSQEQGDNEQFF
TRBV11-2	NA	CASSPGTGAWEKLFF
TRBV7-9	NA	CASPGLKRSTGELFF
TRBV10-3	NA	CAISEPVGRGGRETQYF
TRBV19	NA	CASRGGATYYNEQFF
TRBV13	NA	CASSLGQQNTEAFF
TRBV18	NA	CASSPPGTGSVGEQFF
TRBV5-1	NA	CASSGQGVDTEAFF
TRBV5-4	NA	CASSLGLAYEQFF
TRBV11-1	NA	CASSLGTEGTTGELFF
TRBV28	once	CASNSPGEVTEAFF
TRBV4-1	NA	CASSLGEGTYEQYF
TRBV11-2	NA	CASSSGLRRYEQYF
TRBV7-3	NA	CASREAGGADTQYF
TRBV10-3	NA	CAISPGTGNTGELFF
TRBV19	NA	CASSIWNRAHGYTF
TRBV13	NA	CASSLYPTGTGELFF
TRBV2	NA	CASSAADRRGYTF
TRBV24-1	NA	CATRGSSGNTIYF
TRBV6-2/TRBV6-3	NA	CASSLPTGGFETQYF
TRBV5-1	NA	CATSGTNTGELFF
TRBV5-4	NA	CASSSSGTVRSEQYF
TRBV13	NA	CASTRGRGPQETQYF
TRBV7-9	once	CASSLTGGASIEQYF
TRBV27	few	CASSSTVNEQFF
TRBV28	NA	CASTSGNYGYTF
TRBV28	NA	CASSLVTSGGTGELFF
TRBV28	once	CASSWTGGYEAFF
TRBV5-4	NA	CASSWEGGLNTEAFF
TRBV2	NA	CASSVQGTDTQYF
TRBV5-1	NA	CASSSITGIHEQFF
TRBV7-2	NA	CASSPPSQANEKLFF
TRBV2	NA	CASSAQGRVNSPLHF